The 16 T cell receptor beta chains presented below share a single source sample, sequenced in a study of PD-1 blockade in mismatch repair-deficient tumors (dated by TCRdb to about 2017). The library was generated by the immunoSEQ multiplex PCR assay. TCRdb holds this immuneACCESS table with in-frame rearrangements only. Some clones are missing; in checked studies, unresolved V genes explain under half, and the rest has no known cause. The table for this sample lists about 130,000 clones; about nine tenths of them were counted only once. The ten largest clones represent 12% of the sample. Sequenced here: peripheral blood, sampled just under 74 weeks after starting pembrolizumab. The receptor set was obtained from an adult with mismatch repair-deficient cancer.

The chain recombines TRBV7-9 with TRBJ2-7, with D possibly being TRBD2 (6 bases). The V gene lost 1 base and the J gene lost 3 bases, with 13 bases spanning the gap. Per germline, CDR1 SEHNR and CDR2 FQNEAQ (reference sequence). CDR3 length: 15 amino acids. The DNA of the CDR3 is TGTGCCAGCAGCTTAGTAGGCCTAGCGAACTACGAGCAGTACTTC. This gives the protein CASSLVGLANYEQYF.

CDR3 nucleotide sequence: TGTGCCTGGTCGGGACAGGGTTACGAGCAGTACTTC. It specifies CAWSGQGYEQYF. V is TRBV30 and J is TRBJ2-7, with 9 bases matching TRBD1. Germline lookup yields CDR1 GTSNPN and CDR2 SVGIG (reference sequence). CDR3 length equals 12 residues. Trimming removed 5 bases from V and 4 bases from J; junction bases left unmatched: 3. Filled out from reference TRBV30 and TRBJ2-7, the complete variable domain reads SQTIHQWPATLVQPVGSPLSLECTVEGTSNPNLYWYRQAAGRGLQLLFYSVGIGQISSEVPQNLSASRPQDRQFILSSKKLLLSDSGFYLCAWSGQGYEQYFGPGTRLTVT.

The CDR3 spells CASLGGSYNEQFF. For the CDR3, the DNA is TGTGCCAGCCTCGGGGGAAGCTACAATGAGCAGTTCTTC. The V call is TRBV7-2, the J call TRBJ2-1; tentatively, D is TRBD2 (6 bases). The CDR3 is 13 residues long. V lost 8 bases to trimming and J lost 3 bases, with 11 bases between them. The germline CDR1 and CDR2 sequences are SGHTA and FQGNSA. Supplemented by reference TRBV7-2 and TRBJ2-1, the full variable domain reads GAGVSQSPSNKVTEKGKDVELRCDPISGHTALYWYRQSLGQGLEFLIYFQGNSAPDKSGLPSDRFSAERTGGSVSTLTIQRTQQEDSAVYLCASLGGSYNEQFFGPGTRLTVL.

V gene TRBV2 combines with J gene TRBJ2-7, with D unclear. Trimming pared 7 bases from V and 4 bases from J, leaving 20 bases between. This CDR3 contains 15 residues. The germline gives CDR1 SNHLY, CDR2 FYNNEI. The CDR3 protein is CASTFAESAGYEQYF. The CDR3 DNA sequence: TGTGCCAGCACTTTTGCGGAATCAGCCGGGTACGAGCAGTACTTC.

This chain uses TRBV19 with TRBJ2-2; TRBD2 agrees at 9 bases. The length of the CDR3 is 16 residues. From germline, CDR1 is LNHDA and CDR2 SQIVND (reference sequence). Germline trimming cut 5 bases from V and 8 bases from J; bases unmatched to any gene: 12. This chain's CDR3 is CASSLSGSPPSGELFF. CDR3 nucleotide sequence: TGTGCCAGTAGTCTTAGCGGGAGTCCCCCATCGGGGGAGCTGTTTTTT.

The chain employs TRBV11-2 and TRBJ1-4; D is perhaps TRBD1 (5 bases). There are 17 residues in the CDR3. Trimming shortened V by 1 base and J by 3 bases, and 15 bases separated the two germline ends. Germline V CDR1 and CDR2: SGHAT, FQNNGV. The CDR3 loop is CASSLGGGLPANEKLFF. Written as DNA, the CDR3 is TGTGCCAGCAGCTTAGGGGGGGGATTACCTGCTAATGAAAAACTGTTTTTT.

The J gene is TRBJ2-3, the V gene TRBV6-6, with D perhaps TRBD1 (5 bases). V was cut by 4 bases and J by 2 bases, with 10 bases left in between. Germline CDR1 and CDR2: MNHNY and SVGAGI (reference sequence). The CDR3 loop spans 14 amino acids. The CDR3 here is CASSSDTFTDTQYF. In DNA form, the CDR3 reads TGTGCCAGCAGTTCGGACACATTCACAGATACGCAGTATTTT.

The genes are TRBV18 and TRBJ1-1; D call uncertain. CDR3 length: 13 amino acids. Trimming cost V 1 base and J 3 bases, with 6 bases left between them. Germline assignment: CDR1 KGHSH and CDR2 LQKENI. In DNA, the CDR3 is TGTGCCAGCTCACCACGGCAGGACACTGAAGCTTTCTTT. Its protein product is CASSPRQDTEAFF.

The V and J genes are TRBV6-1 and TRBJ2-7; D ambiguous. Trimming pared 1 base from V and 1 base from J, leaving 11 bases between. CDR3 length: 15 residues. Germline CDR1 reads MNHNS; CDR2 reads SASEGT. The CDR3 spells CASSEDFGSSYEQYF. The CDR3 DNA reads TGTGCCAGCAGTGAAGATTTTGGCAGTTCCTACGAGCAGTACTTC.

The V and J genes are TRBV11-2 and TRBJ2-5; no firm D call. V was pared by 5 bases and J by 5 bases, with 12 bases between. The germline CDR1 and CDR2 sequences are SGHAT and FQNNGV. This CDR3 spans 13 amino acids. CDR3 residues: CASSRHLGETQYF. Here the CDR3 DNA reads TGTGCCAGCAGCCGACACTTAGGCGAGACCCAGTACTTC.

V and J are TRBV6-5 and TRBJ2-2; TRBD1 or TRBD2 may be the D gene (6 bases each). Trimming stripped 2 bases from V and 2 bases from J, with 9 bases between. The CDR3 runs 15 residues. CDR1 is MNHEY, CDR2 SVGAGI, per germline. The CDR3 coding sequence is TGTGCCAGCAGTTACGGGGGGCGAAACACCGGGGAGCTGTTTTTT. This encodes CASSYGGRNTGELFF.

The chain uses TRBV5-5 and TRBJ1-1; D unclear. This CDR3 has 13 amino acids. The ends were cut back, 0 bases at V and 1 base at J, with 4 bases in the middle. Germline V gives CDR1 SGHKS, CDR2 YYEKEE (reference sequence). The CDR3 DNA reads TGTGCCAGCAGCTTGGAAGGGAACACTGAAGCTTTCTTT. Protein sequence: CASSLEGNTEAFF.

The CDR3 nucleotides read TGTGCCAGCAGCTTACGACTCCAAGAGACCCAGTACTTC. It specifies CASSLRLQETQYF. The chain is built from TRBV5-6 and TRBJ2-5; D remains ambiguous. Germline V gene lookup returns CDR1 SGHDT and CDR2 YYEEEE. Trimming took 2 bases from V and 1 from J, leaving 6 bases between them. The CDR3 is made up of 13 amino acids.

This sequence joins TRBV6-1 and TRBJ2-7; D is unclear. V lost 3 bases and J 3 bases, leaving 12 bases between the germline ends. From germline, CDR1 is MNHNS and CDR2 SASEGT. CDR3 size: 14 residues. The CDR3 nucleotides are TGTGCCAGCAGTGATTCTAACACCATCTACGAGCAGTACTTC. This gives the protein CASSDSNTIYEQYF.

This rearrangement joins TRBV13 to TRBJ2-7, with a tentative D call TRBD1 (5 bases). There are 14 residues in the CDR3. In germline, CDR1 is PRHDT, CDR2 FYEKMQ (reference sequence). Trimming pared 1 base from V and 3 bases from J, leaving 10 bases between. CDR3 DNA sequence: TGTGCCAGCAGCTTAGCCAGGACATTCTACGAGCAGTACTTC. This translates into CASSLARTFYEQYF.

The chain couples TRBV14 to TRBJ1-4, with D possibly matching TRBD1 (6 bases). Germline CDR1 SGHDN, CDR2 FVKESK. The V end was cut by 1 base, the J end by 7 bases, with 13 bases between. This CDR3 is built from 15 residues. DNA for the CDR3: TGTGCCAGCAGCCAAGGAGGGGGTTACGGTGAAAAACTGTTTTTT. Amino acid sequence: CASSQGGGYGEKLFF.